This T cell receptor (beta chain) was captured in a study of CXCR3-negative and CXCR3-positive naive CD8 T cells. About the research overall: Per-library TRB read counts averaged about 1.5 +/- 0.3 million, adding up to about 135 million in total.

The CDR3 totals 18 residues. Germline V lookup: CDR1 MGHRA, CDR2 YSYEKL. Findings and caveats of the study: In CXCR3-positive naive cells, the TRB CDR3s were more hydrophobic than in CXCR3-negative naive cells.

It was by 5' RACE with UMI labels that the TRB cDNA libraries were prepared. With the 5' RACE reads reprocessed, TCRdb shows one record per CDR3 protein and no DNA. The sample is made up of approximately 130,000 distinct CDR3 sequences, and the top ten hold around 0.41% of it. About this clonotype: The antigen remains unidentified.

The V gene is TRBV4-1, the J gene TRBJ2-2; TCRdb's D gene call, TRBD2, goes unchecked for lack of DNA. Input material: naive CXCR3+ CD8+ T cells from blood. Specified subset: CD45RO-CCR7+CD27+CD95- naive CD8+ T cells expressing CXCR3 (TNR3+). This TCR derives from a human donor in good health. Some clones in this sample may be carry-over from other donors' samples. CDR3 region: CASSQEWGTSDLTGELFF.